This TCR beta chain was captured in a study of tumor-infiltrating lymphocytes in primary liver carcinoma (dated by TCRdb to about 2017). Broadly, across the study: Four or five patients with histopathologically diagnosed primary liver carcinoma underwent surgical resection in China between late 2015 and March 2016. Repertoires from technical replicates were highly reproducible, with mean shared-clone rates approximately 0.9 and correlation coefficients above 0.95. Hepatocellular carcinoma (four) or combined HCC and intrahepatic cholangiocarcinoma (one) was present in the five patients, who were three men and two women aged 30 to 69 years. TCRbeta repertoire sequencing covered 35 specimens from 5 patients: roughly 25 tumor regions, 5 adjacent noncancerous liver tissues and 5 peripheral blood samples. Tumors of the five patients were stage T1-T3 N0M0 with maximum diameters of roughly 4.2 to 11 cm. Each sample produced roughly 3.65 to 7.13 million productive TCRbeta reads, and read depth showed no significant difference between tissue types. TCRbeta repertoire sequencing, expression microarrays and whole-exome sequencing were combined in the study across five regions of each liver tumor, with adjacent normal tissue and blood also included. Results and caveats for the whole study, not just this receptor: Only the TCR beta chain was sequenced, so true repertoire diversity is likely underestimated because unpaired alpha chains were not captured. Compared with blood, tumors had a significantly larger share of the repertoire taken up by the top 250 clones (p = 0.039). Bulk unsorted samples precluded comparing CD4+ and CD8+ T cell repertoires. With just 4 or 5 patients in the study, the authors point out that the findings should be validated in a larger study. Repertoire overlap was found to be higher between tumor regions (mean around 35%) than between tumor-adjacent (around 17%) or tumor-blood (14%) pairs, consistent with antigen-driven expansion.

A constant-region primer and ProtoScript II reverse transcriptase were used to reverse-transcribe TCRbeta-specific cDNA from 500 ng total RNA. TCRbeta libraries were built with three nested multiplex PCR rounds, a slightly modified ARM-PCR procedure. Each of the first two PCR rounds ran for about 10 cycles using multiplex TRBV1-TRBV30 forward primers together with a Cbeta reverse primer. Sample barcodes and Illumina adapters were attached in a final 25-cycle PCR using Deep VentR polymerase. Before sequencing, amplicons between 200 and 500 bp were purified from gel using a QIAquick gel extraction kit. TCRbeta amplicons were sequenced on an Illumina HiSeq 2500 with 250-bp paired-end reads. The published analysis was carried out like this. To recover full CDR3 sequences, reads were quality-trimmed using Trimmomatic v0.33 and paired reads were then merged using FLASH v1.2.11. MiGEC v1.2.1b assigned V, D and J germline segments to the rearranged TCRbeta sequences. VDJtools v1.0.0 computed clonotype statistics and Shannon-Wiener diversity indices. To reduce sampling bias, subsequent analyses other than the diversity analysis used only the 250 most abundant clonotypes in each sample. Using fastp trimming at Q25 and MiXCR clonotype assembly, TCRdb reanalyzed the public sequencing data and kept in-frame beta chains. Every distinct CDR3 protein forms one entry, paired with its most common genes and DNA. The V and J calls follow TCRdb's processing rather than the paper's. The table for this sample lists approximately 330,000 distinct CDR3 sequences; less than 75% of them were counted only once. The leading ten clones occupy roughly 6% of the sample.

Blood RNA was extracted from unsorted whole blood using TRIzol reagent, and germline DNA was obtained with the DNeasy Blood & Tissue kit. Chronic HBV infection was present in the patients, and the patients were treatment-naive at sampling. Before surgery, roughly 4.2 milliliters of peripheral blood were drawn into K2EDTA tubes. With respect to this clonotype: The antigen it recognizes is unknown. At one boundary the junction diverges from the germline segment, which might be a read error.

CDR1 is given as SGHAT and CDR2 as FQNNGV, both from the germline V gene. Reading from cysteine to phenylalanine, the CDR3 counts 16 amino acids. The DNA shown is the 48-base CDR3, in frame from base 1. The specimen sequenced was peripheral blood. The sequence is built from TRBV11-2 and TRBJ2-7; TRBD2 is perhaps the D gene, given 6 matching bases. This clonotype was obtained from a man aged 35-49 years with primary liver carcinoma and hepatitis B virus infection. The CDR3 protein sequence reads: CASSRSGRSWMYGQYF. The nucleotide sequence reads TGTGCCAGCAGCCGTAGCGGCAGATCCTGGATGTACGGGCAGTACTTC.